This passage covers 18 T cell receptor beta chains from one sample sequenced in a study of shared clonotypes between healthy human individuals. Only in-frame clones appear in the TCRdb table, and some are missing; sequencing was by immunoSEQ multiplex PCR. Here the sample spans about 2 million clones, 85% to 95% being singletons. Sequencing input: naive CD4+ T cells sorted from blood. Subset described: CD45RA+ positively selected. These receptors were collected from a man younger than 35 in good health.

The rearrangement uses TRBV18 and TRBJ1-3; the D gene is possibly TRBD1 (6 bases). CDR1 and CDR2 from the germline V gene are KGHSH and LQKENI. Trimming stripped 3 bases from V and 0 bases from J, with 12 bases between. This CDR3 region has 16 residues. The CDR3 reads CASSPGGRNSGNTIYF. Written as DNA, the CDR3 is TGTGCCAGCTCACCGGGGGGCCGTAACTCTGGAAACACCATATATTTT.

Comments on this clone: Being one base from a much bigger clone, this may be a read error. Other DNA sequences from this sample encode an identical CDR3 as well. The rearrangement joins TRBV6-5 to TRBJ2-7; D ambiguous. Trimming took 5 bases from V and 3 from J, leaving 5 bases between them. CDR1 MNHEY and CDR2 SVGAGI come from the germline V gene. The CDR3 extends over 11 amino acids. CDR3 residues: CASSKGYEQYF. The CDR3 DNA follows: TGTGCCAGCAGTAAGGGCTACGAGCAGTACTTC.

The V and J genes are TRBV11-1 and TRBJ2-5; 9 bases are shared with TRBD2. The V and J ends lost 4 bases and 2 bases, in that order; junction bases with no gene match: 8. Germline lookup yields CDR1 SGHAT and CDR2 FQDESV (reference sequence). This CDR3 spans 16 amino acids. CDR3 in amino acids: CASSSGLAEPQETQYF. In nucleotides, the CDR3 is TGTGCCAGCAGCTCGGGACTAGCAGAGCCACAAGAGACCCAGTACTTC.

The chain has TRBV10-1 and TRBJ2-1, with no clear D. The germline CDR1 and CDR2 sequences are WNHNN and SYGVQD (reference sequence). The CDR3 totals 12 residues. Trimming took 0 bases from V and 10 from J, leaving 7 bases between them. CDR3 coding DNA: TGCGCCAGCAGTGAGTCGACGGAGGAGCAGTTCTTC. It encodes CASSESTEEQFF.

The chain combines TRBV4-3 with TRBJ1-3; TRBD1 aligns across 7 bases. J was trimmed by 0 bases and V by 1 base; bases with no gene match: 3. The CDR3 length is 16 residues. Germline V gene sequence: CDR1 LGHNA, CDR2 YSLEER. Written as DNA, the CDR3 is TGCGCCAGCAGCCAAGCCGGGACAGCCTCTGGAAACACCATATATTTT. This gives the protein CASSQAGTASGNTIYF.

This clone has only one observation. The CDR3 nucleotides read TGTGCCAGCAGTTACTCGCACAGCGACACTGAAGCTTTCTTT. This codes for CASSYSHSDTEAFF. This rearrangement joins TRBV6-5 to TRBJ1-1, with D unclear. The CDR3 spans 14 residues. Deletions cut 0 bases from V and 3 bases from J, with 8 bases between. Germline-derived CDR1 and CDR2 are MNHEY and SVGAGI.

This chain uses TRBV5-1 with TRBJ1-2, with D possibly matching TRBD1 (5 bases). With 4 bases removed from V and 4 bases from J, the gap between germline ends came to 20 bases. Germline V gives CDR1 SGHRS, CDR2 YFSETQ. This CDR3 is 16 amino acids long. This chain's CDR3 is CASSGAGNLKGYGYTF. The DNA of the CDR3 is TGCGCCAGCAGCGGGGCCGGGAACCTCAAGGGCTATGGCTACACCTTC.

The chain has TRBV5-6 and TRBJ1-3; D not resolved. The CDR3 consists of 11 residues. In germline, CDR1 is SGHDT, CDR2 YYEEEE. V was pared by 6 bases and J by 8 bases, with 9 bases between. CDR3 sequence: CASTGEDTIYF. CDR3 nucleotide sequence: TGTGCCAGCACTGGTGAGGACACCATATATTTT. The full variable domain, in which reference TRBV5-6 and TRBJ1-3 provide the parts outside the CDR3, is DAGVTQSPTHLIKTRGQQVTLRCSPKSGHDTVSWYQQALGQGPQFIFQYYEEEERQRGNFPDRFSGHQFPNYSSELNVNALLLGDSALYLCASTGEDTIYFGEGSWLTVV.

With regard to this clone: Other DNA sequences in the same sample also yield this CDR3. The CDR3 coding sequence is TGTGCCAGCAGTTGGGACAGGGCACAAGAGACCCAGTACTTC. Translation: CASSWDRAQETQYF. The chain recombines TRBV6-5 with TRBJ2-5, with 9 bases identical to TRBD1. Germline V gives CDR1 MNHEY, CDR2 SVGAGI. V lost 4 bases to trimming and J lost 2 bases; unmatched junction nucleotides: 2. The CDR3 consists of 14 residues.

CDR3 nucleotide sequence: TGTGCCAGCAGCGTAGTGGGGGGGACGCCGTACAATGAGCAGTTCTTC. Its translation: CASSVVGGTPYNEQFF. The chain uses TRBV9 and TRBJ2-1; 7 positions agree with TRBD2. With 0 bases clipped from V and 4 bases from J, the junction kept 7 bases outside the gene matches. This CDR3 region has 16 residues. Germline CDR1 reads SGDLS; CDR2 reads YYNGEE.

The chain links TRBV7-9 to TRBJ2-6; the D call may be TRBD1 or TRBD2 (6 bases each). Germline V lookup: CDR1 SEHNR, CDR2 FQNEAQ (reference sequence). Trimming took 0 bases from V and 0 from J, leaving 12 bases between them. This CDR3 comprises 18 residues. The CDR3 sequence: CASSLAEGRGSGANVLTF. CDR3 bases: TGTGCCAGCAGCTTAGCGGAGGGCAGGGGCTCTGGGGCCAACGTCCTGACTTTC. The variable domain in full, with the rest retrieved from reference TRBV7-9 and TRBJ2-6, is DTGVSQNPRHKITKRGQNVTFRCDPISEHNRLYWYRQTLGQGPEFLTYFQNEAQLEKSRLLSDRFSAERPKGSFSTLEIQRTEQGDSAMYLCASSLAEGRGSGANVLTFGAGSRLTVL.

The chain recombines TRBV30 with TRBJ2-6, with 8 bases aligning to TRBD1. Germline V lookup: CDR1 GTSNPN, CDR2 SVGIG (reference sequence). Trimming at V came to 5 bases and at J to 0 bases, leaving 9 bases not matched to a gene. The CDR3 totals 17 residues. The CDR3 protein is CAWSARDRSSGANVLTF. The CDR3 coding sequence is TGTGCCTGGTCGGCCCGGGACAGGAGCTCTGGGGCCAACGTCCTGACTTTC. Based on the CDR3 plus reference TRBV30 and TRBJ2-6, the full variable domain is SQTIHQWPATLVQPVGSPLSLECTVEGTSNPNLYWYRQAAGRGLQLLFYSVGIGQISSEVPQNLSASRPQDRQFILSSKKLLLSDSGFYLCAWSARDRSSGANVLTFGAGSRLTVL.

The rearrangement joins TRBV10-3 to TRBJ2-1; D is undetermined. Germline CDR1 is ENHRY and CDR2 is SYGVKD. This CDR3 has 13 residues. V shed 2 bases and J shed 5 bases, with 7 bases lying between them. As DNA, the CDR3 is TGTGCCATCAGTGAGCATAGGGACAATGAGCAGTTCTTC. Its translation is CAISEHRDNEQFF.

The V call is TRBV5-1, the J call TRBJ1-6; D might be TRBD1 (5 bases). Trimming shortened V by 4 bases and J by 5 bases, and 10 bases separated the two germline ends. Germline assignment: CDR1 SGHRS and CDR2 YFSETQ. The CDR3 is 14 amino acids. DNA of the CDR3: TGCGCCAGCAGCCCGGGACCCGATAATTCACCCCTCCACTTT. Translated: CASSPGPDNSPLHF.

The chain uses TRBV5-1 and TRBJ1-1, with 12 nucleotides matching TRBD1. CDR3 size: 16 residues. CDR1 is SGHRS, CDR2 YFSETQ, per germline. With 5 bases clipped from V and 0 bases from J, the junction kept 5 bases outside the gene matches. The CDR3 sequence: CASRAGTGGMNTEAFF. Here the CDR3 DNA reads TGCGCCAGCAGGGCCGGGACAGGGGGCATGAACACTGAAGCTTTCTTT. The full variable domain, with the rest looked up from reference TRBV5-1 and TRBJ1-1, is KAGVTQTPRYLIKTRGQQVTLSCSPISGHRSVSWYQQTPGQGLQFLFEYFSETQRNKGNFPGRFSGRQFSNSRSEMNVSTLELGDSALYLCASRAGTGGMNTEAFFGQGTRLTVV.

V gene TRBV28 combines with J gene TRBJ2-7; 8 bases are shared with TRBD1. This CDR3 is 15 amino acids long. Losses at the gene ends were 6 bases for V and 0 bases for J; bases not matched to a gene: 7. Germline values: CDR1 MDHEN, CDR2 SYDVKM. The CDR3 is CASSSGQVSSYEQYF. The CDR3 region has the DNA TGTGCCAGCAGCTCGGGACAGGTGTCCTCCTACGAGCAGTACTTC.

The rearrangement uses TRBV28 and TRBJ1-1; D is possibly TRBD1 (5 bases). The CDR3 loop spans 16 amino acids. Germline V gene sequence: CDR1 MDHEN, CDR2 SYDVKM. V was trimmed by 4 bases and J by 2 bases, leaving 17 bases between them. This chain's CDR3 is CASSYRQGELNTEAFF. The CDR3 DNA follows: TGTGCCAGCAGTTACCGACAAGGGGAACTCAACACTGAAGCTTTCTTT.

The chain recombines TRBV6-5 with TRBJ2-3, with D tentatively TRBD2 (6 bases). V was clipped by 7 bases and J by 0 bases, with 8 bases between them. Germline CDR1 MNHEY, CDR2 SVGAGI. The CDR3 is 13 residues long. CDR3 residues: CASNGGSTDTQYF. Here the CDR3 DNA reads TGTGCCAGCAATGGGGGGAGCACAGATACGCAGTATTTT.